A single sample gave rise to the 7 T cell receptor beta chains below, sequenced in a study of blood T cell repertoires in COVID-19. TCRdb's copy holds only in-frame clones and misses some; the assay was immunoSEQ multiplex PCR. The repertoire holds 200,000 to 300,000 clones, with 88% as singletons. Sequencing was carried out using peripheral blood. These receptors were obtained from a man aged 60-69 years who had recovered from COVID-19.

This chain connects TRBV7-9 to TRBJ2-7; D is perhaps TRBD2 (6 bases). Germline CDR1 reads SEHNR; CDR2 reads FQNEAQ (reference sequence). There are 13 residues in the CDR3. Trimming took off 5 bases at V and 6 bases at J, with 14 bases between the two ends. CDR3 sequence: CASSPGGGSEQYF. The CDR3 DNA reads TGTGCCAGCAGCCCCGGGGGAGGCTCCGAGCAGTACTTC.

The chain employs TRBV14 and TRBJ2-7; possible D gene TRBD2, 6 bases. The CDR3 spans 16 residues. Germline V gene data show CDR1 as SGHDN and CDR2 as FVKESK. Trimming pared 9 bases from V and 2 bases from J, leaving 23 bases between. CDR3 DNA sequence: TGTGCCAGTTCCGGGAGCCAGGAAGTCTTCGCCTACGAGCAGTACTTC. As protein: CASSGSQEVFAYEQYF.

V gene TRBV5-4 combines with J gene TRBJ2-3, with 7 nucleotides matching TRBD2. Germline trimming cut 2 bases from V and 2 bases from J; bases unmatched to any gene: 5. Germline CDR1 is SGHNT and CDR2 is YYREEE (reference sequence). The CDR3 has 15 amino acids. This CDR3 reads CASSFGGTYTDTQYF. In DNA form, the CDR3 reads TGTGCCAGCAGCTTCGGGGGGACCTACACAGATACGCAGTATTTT.

The CDR3 nucleotides are TGCGCCAGCAGCCACCTGGGACAGGAAGCTTTCTTT. Its protein is CASSHLGQEAFF. The chain carries TRBV5-1 and TRBJ1-1, with 7 positions matching TRBD1. This CDR3 region has 12 residues. Germline V gene sequence: CDR1 SGHRS, CDR2 YFSETQ. J lost 8 bases, V lost 4 bases, and 5 bases had no gene match.

The gene calls are TRBV2 and TRBJ2-1; no reliable D call. V shed 7 bases and J shed 6 bases, with 25 bases lying between them. In germline, CDR1 is SNHLY, CDR2 FYNNEI. The CDR3 contains 17 residues. The chain's CDR3 is CASTLRFRSPGGNEQFF. The DNA for the CDR3 is TGTGCCAGCACCCTGCGGTTCCGCTCCCCCGGCGGCAATGAGCAGTTCTTC.

The genes are TRBV5-1 and TRBJ2-1; 12 bases line up with TRBD2. This CDR3 spans 14 amino acids. Germline V gene lookup returns CDR1 SGHRS and CDR2 YFSETQ. The V segment lost 5 bases and the J segment 6 bases; nucleotides outside the gene matches: 3. The CDR3 sequence is CASSSGLAGNEQFF. For the CDR3, the DNA is TGCGCCAGCAGTTCGGGACTAGCGGGCAATGAGCAGTTCTTC.

This clone occurred once. The J gene is TRBJ2-7, the V gene TRBV7-9, with 8 bases that match TRBD1. Germline CDR1 reads SEHNR; CDR2 reads FQNEAQ (reference sequence). The CDR3 runs to 15 residues. Trimming took 1 base from V and 2 from J; bases not matched to a gene: 4. This CDR3 reads CASSLVGTGTYEQYF. The CDR3 coding sequence is TGTGCCAGCAGCTTAGTGGGGACAGGAACCTACGAGCAGTACTTC.